What follows are 32 T cell receptor beta chains derived from one specimen sequenced in a study of control samples from healthy donors and cancer patients. Clones were sequenced by immunoSEQ multiplex PCR, and TCRdb holds only the in-frame ones, with some missing. The table includes about 180,000 clones, approximately 90% detected once. Sequenced sample: blood. These receptors all come from a young man in good health.

The chain carries TRBV19 and TRBJ1-6; no clear D gene. The CDR3 spans 17 residues. Trimming left V 0 bases short and J 6 bases short, with 15 bases between. Germline-derived CDR1 and CDR2 are LNHDA and SQIVND (reference sequence). The CDR3 nucleotides read TGTGCCAGTAGTATAGATCAAGTAAGGTCCGGTAATTCACCCCTCCACTTT. Protein: CASSIDQVRSGNSPLHF.

This clone was counted once. The J gene is TRBJ2-4, the V gene TRBV2; the D gene is possibly TRBD2 (7 bases). The V and J ends lost 5 bases and 3 bases respectively, with 8 bases between them. In germline, CDR1 is SNHLY, CDR2 FYNNEI. CDR3 size: 13 residues. CDR3 DNA: TGTGCCAGCAGTAGGGGGGGCAAAAACATTCAGTACTTC. It specifies CASSRGGKNIQYF.

This clone was seen just once. Other DNA sequences from this sample encode an identical CDR3 as well. The chain recombines TRBV5-1 with TRBJ1-1; no clear D gene. Per germline, CDR1 SGHRS and CDR2 YFSETQ. Trimming shortened V by 0 bases and J by 2 bases, and 5 bases separated the two germline ends. The CDR3 has 13 amino acids. The CDR3 sequence: CASSLDFNTEAFF. Here the CDR3 DNA reads TGCGCCAGCAGCTTGGATTTTAACACTGAAGCTTTCTTT.

The chain joins TRBV2 to TRBJ1-5; a possible D gene is TRBD1 (5 bases). V was cut by 4 bases and J by 7 bases, with 11 bases left in between. This CDR3 has 13 residues. Germline V gene sequence: CDR1 SNHLY, CDR2 FYNNEI. The DNA of the CDR3 is TGTGCCAGCAGTGGGGGGTTAGGACAGCCCCAGCATTTT. Protein: CASSGGLGQPQHF.

The rearrangement links TRBV3-1 (or the pseudogene TRBV3-2) to TRBJ1-4; D may be TRBD1 (6 bases). Germline values: CDR1 LGHDT, CDR2 YNNKEL (reference sequence). The CDR3 is 15 residues long. The V and J ends lost 4 bases and 5 bases respectively, with 14 bases between them. The CDR3 region is CASSPSGTRNEKLFF. In nucleotides, the CDR3 is TGTGCCAGCAGCCCCTCCGGGACAAGGAATGAAAAACTGTTTTTT.

This sequence joins TRBV4-1 and TRBJ2-3; 14 bases map to TRBD2. The CDR3 has 19 amino acids. The germline V gene encodes CDR1 MGHRA and CDR2 YSYEKL. The J segment lost 5 bases and the V segment lost 1 base, leaving 11 bases of the junction unmatched. CDR3 sequence (DNA): TGCGCCAGCAGCCAAGGACTAGCGGGAGGGTCCTCAAGGGGAGATACGCAGTATTTT. Translation: CASSQGLAGGSSRGDTQYF.

This clone was counted a single time. This chain joins TRBV7-9 and TRBJ1-4; 9 positions match TRBD1. Trimming took 5 bases from V and 7 from J; bases not matched to a gene: 11. Germline loops: CDR1 SEHNR, CDR2 FQNEAQ (reference sequence). The CDR3 covers 16 residues. CDR3 sequence (DNA): TGTGCCAGCAGCGATCCCATCGGGACAGGGATTGAAAAACTGTTTTTT. It specifies CASSDPIGTGIEKLFF.

The CDR3 reads CAWAARRETQYF. The CDR3 DNA reads TGTGCCTGGGCCGCCAGGCGGGAGACCCAGTACTTC. This sequence joins TRBV30 and TRBJ2-5; D is uncertain. Per germline, CDR1 GTSNPN and CDR2 SVGIG (reference sequence). The CDR3 extends over 12 amino acids. V lost 5 bases and J lost 5, with 12 bases in between.

The chain links TRBV28 to TRBJ2-1, with TRBD2 identical over 12 bases. This CDR3 spans 16 amino acids. Per the germline V gene, CDR1 is MDHEN and CDR2 is SYDVKM. The V gene end was trimmed by 4 bases and the J gene end by 7 bases; junction bases not matched to a gene: 8. DNA of the CDR3: TGTGCCAGCAGTTCCCTGACTAGCGGGGGCCGGAATGAGCAGTTCTTC. Amino acids: CASSSLTSGGRNEQFF.

V gene TRBV14 combines with J gene TRBJ2-7, with D possibly matching TRBD2 (6 bases). Germline CDR1 and CDR2: SGHDN and FVKESK. The CDR3 has 14 amino acids. Trimming removed 1 base at V and 2 bases at J, with 9 bases between. CDR3 in amino acids: CASSQGRGTYEQYF. The CDR3 bases are TGTGCCAGCAGCCAAGGGCGGGGAACCTACGAGCAGTACTTC.

This clone appeared a few times. V is TRBV6-5 and J is TRBJ1-1; 8 nucleotides line up with TRBD1. Germline lookup yields CDR1 MNHEY and CDR2 SVGAGI. The CDR3 contains 15 residues. The J segment lost 4 bases and the V segment lost 6 bases, leaving 10 bases of the junction unmatched. CDR3 sequence (DNA): TGTGCCAGCAGGGGGGAAATTACAGGGGGCACTGAAGCTTTCTTT. Its protein product is CASRGEITGGTEAFF.

This clone came up once. This sequence joins TRBV3-1 (or the pseudogene TRBV3-2) and TRBJ1-2; D is possibly TRBD1 (6 bases). CDR3 length: 14 amino acids. Per germline, CDR1 LGHDT and CDR2 YNNKEL (reference sequence). The germline V and J ends were trimmed by 4 bases and 6 bases, with 15 bases remaining between them. This chain's CDR3 is CASSLFGWTDGYTF. CDR3 sequence (DNA): TGTGCCAGCAGCCTCTTCGGATGGACAGATGGCTACACCTTC.

The V and J genes are TRBV5-4 and TRBJ2-1, with no clear D. Per germline, CDR1 SGHNT and CDR2 YYREEE (reference sequence). Trimming removed 7 bases at V and 6 bases at J, with 14 bases between. The CDR3 is made up of 13 amino acids. The CDR3 region has the DNA TGTGCCAGCGGACCTCCGACTTTCAATGAGCAGTTCTTC. This codes for CASGPPTFNEQFF.

The rearrangement links TRBV2 to TRBJ2-2; the D gene is possibly TRBD1 (5 bases). CDR3 length: 18 residues. The ends were cut back, 3 bases at V and 2 bases at J, with 19 bases in the middle. Germline V gene lookup returns CDR1 SNHLY and CDR2 FYNNEI. The CDR3 nucleotides read TGTGCCAGCAGTGACCCCTCCGGCAGGGCGATTAACACCGGGGAGCTGTTTTTT. Translation gives CASSDPSGRAINTGELFF.

This clone was seen only a few times. The chain combines TRBV10-3 with TRBJ2-3; D not certain. The CDR3 is made up of 15 amino acids. V shed 0 bases and J shed 5 bases, with 12 bases lying between them. CDR1 and CDR2 (germline): ENHRY, SYGVKD. DNA of the CDR3: TGTGCCATCAGTGAGTCGGAAATAGCAGGAGATACGCAGTATTTT. Translation gives CAISESEIAGDTQYF.

This chain links TRBV27 with TRBJ1-2; weak D call: TRBD1 (5 bases). The CDR3 spans 13 residues. Germline CDR1 reads MNHEY; CDR2 reads SMNVEV (reference sequence). V gave up 5 bases and J gave up 5 bases, with 12 bases separating them. CDR3 bases: TGTGCCAGCAGTCTCCACCGGGGGTATGGCTACACCTTC. Amino acid sequence: CASSLHRGYGYTF.

The gene calls are TRBV5-1 and TRBJ2-5; the D gene could be TRBD1 or TRBD2 (5 bases each). The CDR3 consists of 13 residues. The V gene's germline CDR1 is SGHRS and CDR2 YFSETQ. CDR3 residues: CGQGAAGRETQYF. CDR3 nucleotides: TGCGGGCAGGGAGCGGCTGGAAGAGAGACCCAGTACTTC.

The chain links TRBV4-2 to TRBJ2-7; D unresolved. Germline CDR1 and CDR2: LGHNA and YNFKEQ. V lost 5 bases, J lost 1 base, and 12 bases lay in between. CDR3 size: 14 residues. The CDR3 sequence is CASSDGFGSYEQYF. CDR3 coding DNA: TGTGCCAGCAGCGATGGGTTCGGGTCCTACGAGCAGTACTTC.

The V call is TRBV27, the J call TRBJ2-7; D unresolved. The CDR3 has 14 residues. CDR1 and CDR2 from the germline V gene are MNHEY and SMNVEV (reference sequence). V shed 6 bases and J shed 3 bases, with 15 bases lying between them. CDR3 amino acids: CASRTDAGSYEQYF. CDR3 DNA: TGTGCCAGCAGGACGGACGCAGGCAGCTACGAGCAGTACTTC.

The chain recombines TRBV7-2 with TRBJ2-7; no firm D call. The germline V gene has CDR1 SGHTA and CDR2 FQGNSA. The CDR3 has 14 amino acids. Trimming shortened V by 5 bases and J by 0 bases, and 11 bases separated the two germline ends. CDR3 nucleotides: TGTGCCAGCAGCAACGACCGATACTCCTACGAGCAGTACTTC. This encodes CASSNDRYSYEQYF.

The chain links TRBV4-2 to TRBJ2-7; D tentatively fits TRBD1 or TRBD2 (5 bases each). Between the trimmed V and J ends, which lost 3 bases and 0 bases, there was a span of 12 bases. The V gene's germline CDR1 is LGHNA and CDR2 YNFKEQ. The CDR3 is 15 amino acids. CDR3 DNA: TGTGCCAGCAGCCAGACCGGGACGGCCTCCTACGAGCAGTACTTC. Protein product: CASSQTGTASYEQYF.

The J gene is TRBJ2-3, the V gene TRBV15, with D perhaps matching TRBD1 (6 bases). The germline V gene has CDR1 LNHNV and CDR2 YYDKDF (reference sequence). The germline V and J ends were trimmed by 8 bases and 6 bases, with 18 bases remaining between them. CDR3 size: 14 residues. In DNA form, the CDR3 reads TGTGCCACCGAGGACAGACGCAGTCGGGATACGCAGTATTTT. Its protein is CATEDRRSRDTQYF. Full variable domain (outside the CDR3, taken from reference TRBV15 and TRBJ2-3): DAMVIQNPRYQVTQFGKPVTLSCSQTLNHNVMYWYQQKSSQAPKLLFHYYDKDFNNEADTPDNFQSRRPNTSFCFLDIRSPGLGDTAMYLCATEDRRSRDTQYFGPGTRLTVL.

The chain carries TRBV2 and TRBJ2-1, with D maybe TRBD2 (6 bases). The V gene's germline CDR1 is SNHLY and CDR2 FYNNEI. Trimming took off 6 bases at V and 9 bases at J, with 15 bases between the two ends. The CDR3 totals 13 residues. DNA of the CDR3: TGTGCCAGCAGCGCGATCCGAGCGGGTGAGCAGTTCTTC. Protein product: CASSAIRAGEQFF. Drawing the rest from reference TRBV2 and TRBJ2-1, the complete variable domain is EPEVTQTPSHQVTQMGQEVILRCVPISNHLYFYWYRQILGQKVEFLVSFYNNEISEKSEIFDDQFSVERPDGSNFTLKIRSTKLEDSAMYFCASSAIRAGEQFFGPGTRLTVL.

The chain has TRBV7-8 and TRBJ1-1; D perhaps matches TRBD1 (5 bases). CDR1 is SGHVS and CDR2 is FQNEAQ in the germline V gene. Trimming pared 3 bases from V and 0 bases from J, leaving 14 bases between. This CDR3 is 16 amino acids long. The CDR3: CASSFMGGRMNTEAFF. The CDR3 DNA is TGTGCCAGCAGCTTCATGGGGGGACGGATGAACACTGAAGCTTTCTTT.

The chain uses TRBV6-2 or TRBV6-3 and TRBJ2-2, with TRBD2 matching 8 bases. The CDR3 extends over 21 amino acids. The germline CDR1 and CDR2 sequences are MNHEY and SVGEGT. V was pared by 2 bases and J by 1 base, with 18 bases of the junction left unmatched. The CDR3 protein is CASSYKSSGSYSKVNTGELFF. The CDR3 DNA reads TGTGCCAGCAGTTACAAATCTAGCGGGTCATATAGTAAAGTGAACACCGGGGAGCTGTTTTTT.

V is TRBV7-9 and J is TRBJ1-2; 7 bases line up with TRBD1. The germline V gene encodes CDR1 SEHNR and CDR2 FQNEAQ (reference sequence). The V gene end was trimmed by 1 base and the J gene end by 13 bases; junction bases not matched to a gene: 9. This CDR3 spans 13 amino acids. The DNA for the CDR3 is TGTGCCAGCAGCTTAGATGGGACAGTAAATTGCACCTTC. Translating it yields CASSLDGTVNCTF.

This chain uses TRBV27 with TRBJ2-6, with D hard to call. Germline V lookup: CDR1 MNHEY, CDR2 SMNVEV (reference sequence). The V and J ends lost 2 bases and 0 bases respectively, with 11 bases between them. The CDR3 is 17 amino acids. As DNA, the CDR3 is TGTGCCAGCAGTTTAGGCTTCGGGTCCTCTGGGGCCAACGTCCTGACTTTC. Residues: CASSLGFGSSGANVLTF.

This chain joins TRBV15 and TRBJ2-5, with D maybe TRBD2 (5 bases). Between the trimmed V and J ends, which lost 0 bases and 4 bases, there was a span of 12 bases. The CDR3 is 15 amino acids. The germline CDR1 and CDR2 sequences are LNHNV and YYDKDF (reference sequence). DNA of the CDR3: TGTGCCACCAGCAGAGATCCCAACAGCGGAGAGACCCAGTACTTC. It yields the protein CATSRDPNSGETQYF.

The CDR3 nucleotides read TGTGCCATCAGTGAGCTGGGACAGGGTGGGGGCTACGAGCAGTACTTC. It translates to CAISELGQGGGYEQYF. V is TRBV10-3 and J is TRBJ2-7, with 9 bases matching TRBD1. CDR3 length equals 16 residues. V shed 2 bases and J 3 bases; nucleotides not matched to a gene: 8. In germline, CDR1 is ENHRY, CDR2 SYGVKD.

The CDR3 DNA is TGTGCCAGCAGTTACTCGATTGGGAAGACTGAAGCTTTCTTT. Translated: CASSYSIGKTEAFF. The chain couples TRBV6-5 to TRBJ1-1; no clear D gene. Germline values: CDR1 MNHEY, CDR2 SVGAGI. This CDR3 comprises 14 residues. V dropped 0 bases and J dropped 5 bases, with 10 bases sitting between them.

The J gene is TRBJ1-5, the V gene TRBV6-5; D remains unclear. Between the trimmed V and J ends, which lost 8 bases and 0 bases, there was a span of 8 bases. The CDR3 spans 13 residues. Germline V gene sequence: CDR1 MNHEY, CDR2 SVGAGI. CDR3 nucleotide sequence: TGTGCCAGCGTCAAAACTAGCAATCAGCCCCAGCATTTT. Translation gives CASVKTSNQPQHF.

The chain couples TRBV18 to TRBJ2-1; 9 positions agree with TRBD1. V lost 3 bases to trimming and J lost 5 bases; unmatched junction nucleotides: 5. Germline V CDR1 and CDR2: KGHSH, LQKENI. This CDR3 comprises 15 residues. CDR3 region: CASSPGQGSDNEQFF. The CDR3 nucleotides are TGTGCCAGCTCACCCGGACAGGGGTCCGACAATGAGCAGTTCTTC.